What follows are 20 T cell receptor beta chains derived from one specimen sequenced in a study of beta chain features in type 1 diabetes. What these receptors recognize is not known. TCRB transcripts that were expressed got sequenced, as all of the isolated RNA had been reverse transcribed. The table came from immunoSEQ multiplex PCR; TCRdb's copy has only in-frame clones and leaves some out. The sample records about 120,000 clones, about 16% being singletons. The study, taken as a whole, reports: Significant though moderate, a shortening of TCRB CDR3s appeared in all four CD4+ subsets of Type 1 diabetes patients.

The sample comprised central memory CD4+ T cells from blood. These receptors all stem from a man aged 25 to 40 with type 1 diabetes.

There are a few counts of this clone. The chain joins TRBV7-8 to TRBJ1-5, with D unclear. This CDR3 has 13 amino acids. V was trimmed by 7 bases and J by 4 bases, leaving 11 bases between them. Germline V CDR1 and CDR2: SGHVS, FQNEAQ. CDR3 sequence: CASTLSYNQPQHF. The DNA of the CDR3 is TGTGCCAGCACCCTATCCTATAATCAGCCCCAGCATTTT.

The chain recombines TRBV27 with TRBJ1-4, with D unresolved. Trimming removed 4 bases at V and 2 bases at J, with 11 bases between. The CDR3 runs to 15 residues. Looked up from germline, CDR1 is MNHEY and CDR2 is SMNVEV (reference sequence). The CDR3 DNA follows: TGTGCCAGCAGTTCAACACCAGCCACTAATGAAAAACTGTTTTTT. Translating gives CASSSTPATNEKLFF. Variable domain in full (rest from reference TRBV27 and TRBJ1-4): EAQVTQNPRYLITVTGKKLTVTCSQNMNHEYMSWYRQDPGLGLRQIYYSMNVEVTDKGDVPEGYKVSRKEKRNFPLILESPSPNQTSLYFCASSSTPATNEKLFFGSGTQLSVL.

This clone turned up a few times. The CDR3 region has the DNA TGTGCCAGCAGTTTATCCGACGGGGATGAGCAGTTCTTC. Translation gives CASSLSDGDEQFF. The chain recombines TRBV28 with TRBJ2-1; D is perhaps TRBD2 (5 bases). CDR3 size: 13 residues. From germline, CDR1 is MDHEN and CDR2 SYDVKM. The V gene lost 1 base and the J gene lost 8 bases, with 9 bases spanning the gap.

Only a few counts were recorded for this clone. The chain employs TRBV7-8 and TRBJ1-6, with D unclear. Trimming took off 0 bases at V and 9 bases at J, with 6 bases between the two ends. The CDR3 has 13 residues. The germline V gene encodes CDR1 SGHVS and CDR2 FQNEAQ. The CDR3 DNA is TGTGCCAGCAGCTTAGCGTCCGGTTCACCCCTCCACTTT. Residues: CASSLASGSPLHF.

The gene calls are TRBV9 and TRBJ1-3, with D maybe TRBD1 (5 bases). There are 15 residues in the CDR3. The germline V and J ends were trimmed by 0 bases and 4 bases, with 11 bases remaining between them. CDR1 is SGDLS and CDR2 is YYNGEE in the germline V gene. DNA for the CDR3: TGTGCCAGCAGCGTAGCCCTGACAGAAGGAAACACCATATATTTT. It encodes CASSVALTEGNTIYF. Drawing the rest from reference TRBV9 and TRBJ1-3, the complete variable domain is DSGVTQTPKHLITATGQRVTLRCSPRSGDLSVYWYQQSLDQGLQFLIQYYNGEERAKGNILERFSAQQFPDLHSELNLSSLELGDSALYFCASSVALTEGNTIYFGEGSWLTVV.

The chain recombines TRBV28 with TRBJ1-6; D gene uncertain. The CDR3 has 14 amino acids. Germline V gene data show CDR1 as MDHEN and CDR2 as SYDVKM. The V and J ends lost 5 bases and 9 bases respectively, with 14 bases between them. The DNA for the CDR3 is TGTGCCAGCAGTACTTCTAGGAATGGTTCACCCCTCCACTTT. Its protein product is CASSTSRNGSPLHF.

This clone was detected only a few times. The chain links TRBV15 to TRBJ2-1, with 10 nucleotides matching TRBD2. In germline, CDR1 is LNHNV, CDR2 YYDKDF (reference sequence). This CDR3 spans 13 amino acids. Trimming took 5 bases from V and 8 from J; bases not matched to a gene: 3. CDR3 amino acids: CATSRGLADEQFF. CDR3 sequence (DNA): TGTGCCACCAGCCGAGGACTAGCGGATGAGCAGTTCTTC.

This clone was seen repeatedly, ten times or more. The chain is built from TRBV7-8 and TRBJ1-5, with unresolved D. The CDR3 covers 13 residues. V lost 5 bases and J 4 bases, leaving 9 bases between the germline ends. Per the germline V gene, CDR1 is SGHVS and CDR2 is FQNEAQ. Here the CDR3 DNA reads TGTGCCAGCAGCCGACTCGGTAATCAGCCCCAGCATTTT. Protein product: CASSRLGNQPQHF.

This clone was seen a few times. The chain has TRBV10-3 and TRBJ2-5; no firm D call. The V gene's germline CDR1 is ENHRY and CDR2 SYGVKD. This CDR3 has 13 amino acids. V dropped 3 bases and J dropped 2 bases, with 7 bases sitting between them. DNA of the CDR3: TGTGCCATCAGTGATCCGGCACAAGAGACCCAGTACTTC. Its translation is CAISDPAQETQYF.

This clone has only a few counts. The chain recombines TRBV7-9 with TRBJ2-2, with unresolved D. Trimming cost V 3 bases and J 6 bases, with 11 bases left between them. The CDR3 has 14 amino acids. Germline CDR1 reads SEHNR; CDR2 reads FQNEAQ (reference sequence). CDR3 bases: TGTGCCAGCAGCTTGTTAGTGACCTCCGGGGAGCTGTTTTTT. This translates into CASSLLVTSGELFF.

The chain is built from TRBV5-1 and TRBJ1-2; tentative D call: TRBD1 (5 bases). The CDR3 runs to 14 residues. Per germline, CDR1 SGHRS and CDR2 YFSETQ. V was trimmed by 4 bases and J by 4 bases, leaving 14 bases between them. CDR3 bases: TGCGCCAGCAGCCCCGCAGGGTACGGCTATGGCTACACCTTC. Protein sequence: CASSPAGYGYGYTF.

The rearrangement joins TRBV2 to TRBJ2-2, with a weak D call TRBD2 (5 bases). The CDR3 sequence is 15 residues long. Trimming took off 6 bases at V and 3 bases at J, with 14 bases between the two ends. Per the germline V gene, CDR1 is SNHLY and CDR2 is FYNNEI. The chain's CDR3 is CASRARVGDTGELFF. CDR3 DNA: TGTGCCAGCAGAGCGAGGGTAGGAGACACCGGGGAGCTGTTTTTT. Drawing the rest from reference TRBV2 and TRBJ2-2, the complete variable domain is EPEVTQTPSHQVTQMGQEVILRCVPISNHLYFYWYRQILGQKVEFLVSFYNNEISEKSEIFDDQFSVERPDGSNFTLKIRSTKLEDSAMYFCASRARVGDTGELFFGEGSRLTVL.

The V call is TRBV7-2, the J call TRBJ2-1, with D tentatively TRBD2 (5 bases). This CDR3 is 15 amino acids long. In germline, CDR1 is SGHTA, CDR2 FQGNSA. V shed 8 bases and J shed 0 bases, with 14 bases lying between them. The CDR3 region is CASPAGNRSYNEQFF. The CDR3 DNA is TGTGCCAGCCCTGCCGGGAATCGCTCCTACAATGAGCAGTTCTTC.

This clone was seen only a few times. The chain is built from TRBV7-9 and TRBJ2-1; D unclear. The CDR3 sequence is 12 residues long. Germline-derived CDR1 and CDR2 are SEHNR and FQNEAQ (reference sequence). The CDR3 protein is CALTSSYNEQFF. Written as DNA, the CDR3 is TGTGCTCTTACCAGCTCCTACAATGAGCAGTTCTTC.

The table lists this clone with many counts. The sample contains more than one DNA sequence encoding this CDR3. The chain is built from TRBV7-9 and TRBJ1-5, with unresolved D. CDR1 and CDR2 (germline): SEHNR, FQNEAQ (reference sequence). The CDR3 totals 14 residues. V lost 6 bases, J lost 6 bases, and 15 bases lay in between. CDR3 in amino acids: CASSGEGWGQPQHF. The CDR3 coding sequence is TGTGCCAGCAGTGGTGAGGGATGGGGTCAGCCCCAGCATTTT.

The chain carries TRBV7-9 and TRBJ1-1; D gene uncertain. With 4 bases removed from V and 11 bases from J, the gap between germline ends came to 11 bases. The CDR3 consists of 11 residues. Germline CDR1 reads SEHNR; CDR2 reads FQNEAQ (reference sequence). As DNA, the CDR3 is TGTGCCAGCAGCTCCCCCGAAGGGGCTTTCTTT. It translates to CASSSPEGAFF.

This clone has at least ten counts. The chain has TRBV6-5 and TRBJ2-3, with D perhaps TRBD1 (5 bases). CDR1 and CDR2 (germline): MNHEY, SVGAGI. Between the trimmed V and J ends, which lost 6 bases and 1 base, there was a span of 11 bases. This CDR3 is 14 amino acids long. CDR3 coding DNA: TGTGCCAGCAGAGCGACAGCCCGCACAGATACGCAGTATTTT. This gives the protein CASRATARTDTQYF.

V usage is TRBV14 and J usage is TRBJ1-1, with D unclear. With 5 bases removed from V and 4 bases from J, the gap between germline ends came to 8 bases. This CDR3 contains 12 residues. From germline, CDR1 is SGHDN and CDR2 FVKESK. In DNA, the CDR3 is TGTGCCAGCAGCAGGGAGTTCACTGAAGCTTTCTTT. As protein: CASSREFTEAFF. Based on the CDR3 plus reference TRBV14 and TRBJ1-1, the full variable domain is EAGVTQFPSHSVIEKGQTVTLRCDPISGHDNLYWYRRVMGKEIKFLLHFVKESKQDESGMPNNRFLAERTGGTYSTLKVQPAELEDSGVYFCASSREFTEAFFGQGTRLTVV.

Note on this clone: This could be a read error, since a much larger clone is one nucleotide away. The J gene is TRBJ2-3, the V gene TRBV5-6; 9 bases align to TRBD2. The V and J ends lost 7 bases and 3 bases, in that order; junction bases with no gene match: 21. Germline-derived CDR1 and CDR2 are SGHDT and YYEEEE. CDR3 length equals 19 residues. CDR3 protein: CASRPRLEGAGGPTDTQYF. CDR3 in DNA: TGTGCCAGCCGCCCGCGCTTGGAGGGGGCGGGGGGGCCGACAGATACGCAGTATTTT.

By proportion, this clone is medium-sized. The gene calls are TRBV20-1 and TRBJ1-5; 7 bases fit TRBD1. Germline CDR1 reads DFQATT; CDR2 reads SNEGSKA (reference sequence). Trimming removed 3 bases from V and 14 bases from J; junction bases left unmatched: 7. There are 11 residues in the CDR3. The CDR3 spells CSASVLGTEHF. DNA of the CDR3: TGCAGTGCTAGTGTCTTGGGGACAGAGCATTTT.